Described below is a single T cell receptor beta chain sequence and its context. Its cognate antigen is unknown. CDR3 size: 14 residues. J was trimmed by 2 bases and V by 3 bases; bases with no gene match: 5. The germline V gene encodes CDR1 SGHRS and CDR2 YFSETQ. Every bit of the isolated RNA underwent reverse transcription, so sequencing read expressed TCRB transcripts. TCRdb's copy holds only in-frame clones and misses some; the assay was immunoSEQ multiplex PCR. The profile covers 200,000 to 250,000 clones, with around 13% appearing a single time and 0.015% to 0.02% taken by the ten largest. The data were taken from a study of beta chain features in type 1 diabetes. The study, taken as a whole, reports: Shortening that was moderate but significant affected the TCRB CDR3s of Type 1 diabetes patients in all four CD4+ subsets.

Input material: naive CD4+ T cells from blood. This receptor was taken from a man aged 25 to 40 with type 1 diabetes. The chain employs TRBV5-1 and TRBJ2-7; TRBD1 matches at 7 bases. The CDR3 DNA reads TGCGCCAGCAGCTCCCAGGGGGTTACCTACGAGCAGTACTTC. Translating it yields CASSSQGVTYEQYF.